This T cell receptor (beta chain) appears in the sequencing data of a study of shared clonotypes between healthy human individuals. From germline, CDR1 is SGHRS and CDR2 YFSETQ. V lost 3 bases, J lost 5 bases, and 16 bases lay in between. The CDR3 runs to 15 residues. Over several immunoSEQ plates, each subset's genomic DNA was distributed in even portions. Profiled with immunoSEQ multiplex PCR; TCRdb holds only in-frame clones, not every one. The sample includes hundreds of thousands of clones, about 91% seen only once; the top ten take approximately 25%. As defined, naive CD8 cells were CD45RO-negative and positively selected for CCR7, with terminally differentiated effector memory CD45RA+ cells excluded.

Material: naive CD8+ T cells sorted from blood. The chain joins TRBV5-1 to TRBJ2-3; a weak D match, TRBD1 (5 bases). The TCR was taken from a man aged 25-45 years in good health. CDR3 DNA: TGCGCCAGCAGCTATTACCCGGAGCAGGGAGATACGCAGTATTTT. Its protein is CASSYYPEQGDTQYF.